This T cell receptor (beta chain) was recovered during a study of vaccination effects on CD4 cells after COVID-19. On the study more broadly: The participants, recipients of two vaccine doses, got either BNT162b2 or mRNA-1273. Findings and caveats of the study: Relatively few convalescent patients took part in the study, which had no early post-infection timepoints. Long after vaccination, the clones induced by infection and by vaccine shrank markedly in size.

Concerning this clone itself: Its antigen is still unknown.

Profiling relied on immunoSEQ multiplex PCR, and the TCRdb table lists in-frame clones only, not all of them. The sample contains 50,000 or so clones, more than 65% of which appear only once. A roughly 11-day culture period preceded the isolation of CD4+ T cells. Absence of prior SARS-CoV-2 infection characterized the vaccine recipients, who showed negative nucleocapsid antibodies. The receptor was isolated from a human donor who received a COVID-19 vaccine. This sample comprised CD4+ T cells from PBMCs cultured without peptide, obtained before COVID-19 vaccination.

The chain's CDR3 is CASSSRGIGQGGYEQYF. CDR3 DNA sequence: TGTGCCAGCAGCTCTAGGGGGATTGGACAGGGGGGGTACGAGCAGTACTTC. This rearrangement joins TRBV7-6 to TRBJ2-7; 10 nucleotides match TRBD1. Losses at the gene ends were 4 bases for V and 4 bases for J; bases not matched to a gene: 13. From germline, CDR1 is SGHVS and CDR2 FNYEAQ. The CDR3 totals 17 residues.